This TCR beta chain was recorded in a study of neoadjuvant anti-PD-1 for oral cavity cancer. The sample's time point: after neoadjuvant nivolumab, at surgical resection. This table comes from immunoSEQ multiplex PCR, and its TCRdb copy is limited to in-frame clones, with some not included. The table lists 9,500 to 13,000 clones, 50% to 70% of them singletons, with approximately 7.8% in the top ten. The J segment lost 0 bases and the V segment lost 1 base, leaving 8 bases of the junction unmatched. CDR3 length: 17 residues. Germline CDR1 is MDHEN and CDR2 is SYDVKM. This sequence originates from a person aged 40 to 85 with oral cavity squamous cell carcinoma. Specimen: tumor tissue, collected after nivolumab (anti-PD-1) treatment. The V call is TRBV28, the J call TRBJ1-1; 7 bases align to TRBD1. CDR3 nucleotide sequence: TGTGCCAGCAGTTTATCCTTAGGGGGCGGACTGAACACTGAAGCTTTCTTT. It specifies CASSLSLGGGLNTEAFF.